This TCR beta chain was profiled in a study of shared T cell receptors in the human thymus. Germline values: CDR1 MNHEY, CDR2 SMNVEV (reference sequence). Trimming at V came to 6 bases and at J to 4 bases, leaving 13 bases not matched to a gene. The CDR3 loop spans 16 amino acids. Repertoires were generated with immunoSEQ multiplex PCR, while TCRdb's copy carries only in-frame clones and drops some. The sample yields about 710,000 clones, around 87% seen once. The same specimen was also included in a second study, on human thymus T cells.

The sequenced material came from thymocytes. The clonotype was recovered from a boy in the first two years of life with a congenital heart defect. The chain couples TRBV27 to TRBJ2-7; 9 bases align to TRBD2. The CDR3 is CASRTHLAGWRYEQYF. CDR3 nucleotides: TGTGCCAGCAGGACTCATCTAGCGGGATGGAGGTACGAGCAGTACTTC.